This T cell receptor beta chain was profiled in a study of blood T cell repertoires in COVID-19. Sequencing used immunoSEQ multiplex PCR; TCRdb keeps in-frame clones, though not all of them. The sample has approximately 210,000 clones, about 84% seen once. There are 15 residues in the CDR3. Looked up from germline, CDR1 is SGHNT and CDR2 is YYREEE (reference sequence). The ends were cut back, 3 bases at V and 1 base at J, with 14 bases in the middle. This chain links TRBV5-4 with TRBJ2-7; tentative D call: TRBD2 (6 bases). The clonotype originates from a young man with acute COVID-19. The specimen was PBMCs or T cells enriched from blood (not recorded which). The CDR3 coding sequence is TGTGCCAGCAGCTCCCCAGGAGGGGAATCCTACGAGCAGTACTTC. It yields the protein CASSSPGGESYEQYF.